This TCR beta chain emerged from a study of shared clonotypes between healthy human individuals. Sequencing was performed with immunoSEQ multiplex PCR; in TCRdb, only in-frame clones are kept and a portion is missing. The sample holds some 2.1 million clones, roughly 94% seen once. CDR3 length: 14 amino acids. Germline V gives CDR1 KGHSH, CDR2 LQKENI. V gave up 3 bases and J gave up 5 bases; unmatched junction bases: 3. The chain combines TRBV18 with TRBJ2-1, with 8 bases lining up with TRBD1. The sample taken for sequencing was naive CD4+ T cells sorted from blood. Subset given: CD45RA+ positively selected. The TCR comes from a man aged 18-30 years in good health. The CDR3 loop is CASSPDRGDNEQFF. Written as DNA, the CDR3 is TGTGCCAGCTCACCCGACAGGGGCGACAATGAGCAGTTCTTC.